The T cell receptor beta chain under discussion was sequenced for a study of blood T cell repertoires in COVID-19. Study-level information: The United States, Italy and Spain provided the acute and convalescent COVID-19 samples. Sources were T cells, B-cell-depleted T cells, or PBMCs; the material itself was cDNA or gDNA.

This clone was seen only once. In the original workflow: By means of reference gene primer amplification, nucleated cell counts were estimated. Assay: immunoSEQ multiplex PCR; the TCRdb copy retains only in-frame clones and omits some. V, J and clone size reflect that table, while D and trimming were determined from the DNA. The sample shows under 100,000 clones, just over 90% of them seen only once. Germline trimming cut 5 bases from V and 1 base from J; bases unmatched to any gene: 6. This CDR3 comprises 14 residues. The germline CDR1 and CDR2 sequences are GTSNPN and SVGIG (reference sequence). The rearrangement uses TRBV30 and TRBJ2-5; 8 bases agree with TRBD1. Sequencing used peripheral blood. The sequence came from a man aged 50-59 years with acute or convalescent COVID-19. CDR3 in amino acids: CAWAGTGRQETQYF. The CDR3 coding sequence is TGTGCCTGGGCCGGGACAGGCCGCCAAGAGACCCAGTACTTC. The variable domain in full, with the rest retrieved from reference TRBV30 and TRBJ2-5, is SQTIHQWPATLVQPVGSPLSLECTVEGTSNPNLYWYRQAAGRGLQLLFYSVGIGQISSEVPQNLSASRPQDRQFILSSKKLLLSDSGFYLCAWAGTGRQETQYFGPGTRLLVL.